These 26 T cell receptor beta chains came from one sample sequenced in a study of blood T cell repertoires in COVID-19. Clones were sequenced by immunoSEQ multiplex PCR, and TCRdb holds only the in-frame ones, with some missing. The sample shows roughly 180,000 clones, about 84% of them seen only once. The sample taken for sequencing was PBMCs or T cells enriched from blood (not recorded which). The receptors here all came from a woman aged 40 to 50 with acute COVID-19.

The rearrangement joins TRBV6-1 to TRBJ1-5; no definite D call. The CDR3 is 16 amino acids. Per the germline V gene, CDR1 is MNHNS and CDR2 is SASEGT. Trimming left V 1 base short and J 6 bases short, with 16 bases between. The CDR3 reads CASSEGWQALVQPQHF. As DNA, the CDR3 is TGTGCCAGCAGTGAAGGGTGGCAGGCGTTGGTTCAGCCCCAGCATTTT.

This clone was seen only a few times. CDR3 protein: CAWSQGGTEAFF. CDR3 nucleotide sequence: TGTGCCTGGAGTCAGGGGGGAACTGAAGCTTTCTTT. The chain is built from TRBV30 and TRBJ1-1; 7 bases are a match to TRBD1. With 2 bases clipped from V and 5 bases from J, the junction kept 2 bases outside the gene matches. The CDR3 contains 12 residues. Germline CDR1 GTSNPN, CDR2 SVGIG (reference sequence).

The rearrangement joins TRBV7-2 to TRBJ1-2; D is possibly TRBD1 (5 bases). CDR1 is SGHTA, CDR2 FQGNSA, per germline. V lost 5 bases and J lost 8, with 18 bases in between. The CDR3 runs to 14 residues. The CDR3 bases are TGTGCCAGCAGCCTAATGACCCAGGGAAAAGGCTACACCTTC. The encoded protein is CASSLMTQGKGYTF.

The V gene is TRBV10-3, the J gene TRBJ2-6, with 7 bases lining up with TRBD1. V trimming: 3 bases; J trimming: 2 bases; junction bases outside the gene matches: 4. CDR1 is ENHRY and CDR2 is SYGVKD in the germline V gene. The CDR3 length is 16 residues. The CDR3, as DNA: TGTGCCATCAGTGACCCTACAGGGGCTGGGGCCAACGTCCTGACTTTC. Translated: CAISDPTGAGANVLTF.

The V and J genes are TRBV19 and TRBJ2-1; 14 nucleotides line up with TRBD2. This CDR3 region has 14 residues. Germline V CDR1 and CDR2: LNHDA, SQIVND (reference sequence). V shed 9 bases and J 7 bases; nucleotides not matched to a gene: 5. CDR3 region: CASAGTSGRNEQFF. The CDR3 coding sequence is TGTGCCAGCGCCGGGACTAGCGGGAGAAATGAGCAGTTCTTC. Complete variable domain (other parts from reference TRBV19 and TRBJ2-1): DGGITQSPKYLFRKEGQNVTLSCEQNLNHDAMYWYRQDPGQGLRLIYYSQIVNDFQKGDIAEGYSVSREKKESFPLTVTSAQKNPTAFYLCASAGTSGRNEQFFGPGTRLTVL.

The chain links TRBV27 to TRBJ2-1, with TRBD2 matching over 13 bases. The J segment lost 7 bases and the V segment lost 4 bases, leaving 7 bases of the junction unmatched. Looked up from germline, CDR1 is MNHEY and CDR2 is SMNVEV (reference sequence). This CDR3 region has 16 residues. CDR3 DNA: TGTGCCAGCAGTTCCCCGGGACTAGCGGGAAGGAATGAGCAGTTCTTC. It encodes CASSSPGLAGRNEQFF.

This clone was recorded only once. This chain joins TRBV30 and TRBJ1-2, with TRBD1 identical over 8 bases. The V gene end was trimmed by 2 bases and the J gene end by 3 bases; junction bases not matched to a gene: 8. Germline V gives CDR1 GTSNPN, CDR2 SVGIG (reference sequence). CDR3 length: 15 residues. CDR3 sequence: CAWSSPGQAYYGYTF. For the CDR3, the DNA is TGTGCCTGGAGTTCCCCGGGACAGGCCTACTATGGCTACACCTTC.

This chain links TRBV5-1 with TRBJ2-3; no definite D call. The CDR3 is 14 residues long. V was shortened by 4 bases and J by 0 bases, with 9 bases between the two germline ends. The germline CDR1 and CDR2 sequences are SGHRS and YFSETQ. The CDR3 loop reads CASSPPRSTDTQYF. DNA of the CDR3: TGCGCCAGCAGCCCGCCGCGCAGCACAGATACGCAGTATTTT.

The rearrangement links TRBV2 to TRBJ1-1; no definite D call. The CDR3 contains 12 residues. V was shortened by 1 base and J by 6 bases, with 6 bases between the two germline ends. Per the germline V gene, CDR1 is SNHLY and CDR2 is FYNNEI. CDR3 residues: CASSEGVAEAFF. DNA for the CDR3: TGTGCCAGCAGTGAAGGTGTCGCTGAAGCTTTCTTT.

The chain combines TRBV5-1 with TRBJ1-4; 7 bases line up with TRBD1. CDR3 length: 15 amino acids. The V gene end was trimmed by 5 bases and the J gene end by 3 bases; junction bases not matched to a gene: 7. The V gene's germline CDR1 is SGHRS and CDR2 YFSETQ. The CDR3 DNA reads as TGCGCCAGCAGGGGCGCGGGACAGCCTAATGAAAAACTGTTTTTT. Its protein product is CASRGAGQPNEKLFF.

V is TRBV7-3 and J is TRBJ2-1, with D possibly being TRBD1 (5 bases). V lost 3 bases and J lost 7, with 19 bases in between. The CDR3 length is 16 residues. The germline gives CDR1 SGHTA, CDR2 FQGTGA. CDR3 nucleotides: TGTGCCAGCAGCTTCGGGCTAGGGGTGGGTCGGAATGAGCAGTTCTTC. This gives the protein CASSFGLGVGRNEQFF.

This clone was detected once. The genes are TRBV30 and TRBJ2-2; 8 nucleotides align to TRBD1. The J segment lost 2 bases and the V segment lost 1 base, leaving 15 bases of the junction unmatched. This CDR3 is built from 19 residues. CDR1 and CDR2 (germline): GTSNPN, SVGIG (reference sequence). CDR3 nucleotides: TGTGCCTGGAGTGCGACAGGGGCAGGTCCGCGAACTAACACCGGGGAGCTGTTTTTT. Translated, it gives CAWSATGAGPRTNTGELFF. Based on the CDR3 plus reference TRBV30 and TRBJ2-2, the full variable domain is SQTIHQWPATLVQPVGSPLSLECTVEGTSNPNLYWYRQAAGRGLQLLFYSVGIGQISSEVPQNLSASRPQDRQFILSSKKLLLSDSGFYLCAWSATGAGPRTNTGELFFGEGSRLTVL.

CDR3 sequence: CASSLAGGDYNEQFF. The DNA for the CDR3 is TGTGCCAGCAGCTTGGCGGGAGGGGATTACAATGAGCAGTTCTTC. The gene calls are TRBV5-6 and TRBJ2-1; the match to TRBD2 covers 8 bases. Germline V gives CDR1 SGHDT, CDR2 YYEEEE. The ends lost 0 bases at V and 4 bases at J; junction bases unmatched: 3. The CDR3 loop spans 15 amino acids.

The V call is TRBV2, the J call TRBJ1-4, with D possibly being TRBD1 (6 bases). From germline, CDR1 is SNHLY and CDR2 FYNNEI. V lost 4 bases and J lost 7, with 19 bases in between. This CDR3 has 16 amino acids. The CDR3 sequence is CASSADSPQGFEKLFF. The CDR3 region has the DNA TGTGCCAGCAGTGCGGACAGTCCTCAGGGATTTGAAAAACTGTTTTTT.

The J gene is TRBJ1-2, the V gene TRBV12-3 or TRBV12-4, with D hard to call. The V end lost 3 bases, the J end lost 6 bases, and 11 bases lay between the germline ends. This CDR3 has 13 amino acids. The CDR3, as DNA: TGTGCCAGCAGTTTGGGAGGGATGGATGGCTACACCTTC. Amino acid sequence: CASSLGGMDGYTF.

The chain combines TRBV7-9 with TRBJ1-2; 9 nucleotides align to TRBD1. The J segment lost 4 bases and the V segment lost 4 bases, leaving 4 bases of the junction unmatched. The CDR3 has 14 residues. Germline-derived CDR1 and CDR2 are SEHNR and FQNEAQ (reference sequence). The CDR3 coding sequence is TGTGCCAGCAGCTCGACAGGGGGAGCCTATGGCTACACCTTC. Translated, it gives CASSSTGGAYGYTF.

CDR3 residues: CASSSGQRNEQFF. CDR3 sequence (DNA): TGCGCCAGCAGCTCCGGACAGAGAAATGAGCAGTTCTTC. V gene TRBV5-1 combines with J gene TRBJ2-1; D is possibly TRBD1 (6 bases). The CDR3 has 13 amino acids. Germline lookup yields CDR1 SGHRS and CDR2 YFSETQ. Between the trimmed V and J ends, which lost 3 bases and 7 bases, there was a span of 11 bases.

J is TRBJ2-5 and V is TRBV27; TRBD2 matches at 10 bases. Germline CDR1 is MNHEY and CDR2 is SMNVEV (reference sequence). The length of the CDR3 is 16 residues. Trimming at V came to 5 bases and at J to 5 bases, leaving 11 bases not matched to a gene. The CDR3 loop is CASSLRTSGRAETQYF. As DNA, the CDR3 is TGTGCCAGCAGTCTAAGGACTAGCGGCCGCGCGGAGACCCAGTACTTC.

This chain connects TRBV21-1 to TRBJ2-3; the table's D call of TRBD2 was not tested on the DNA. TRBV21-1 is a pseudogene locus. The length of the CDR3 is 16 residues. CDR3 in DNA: TGTGCCAGCAGCAAAGATCGACTAGCAGATACAGATACGCAGTATTTT. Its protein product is CASSKDRLADTDTQYF.

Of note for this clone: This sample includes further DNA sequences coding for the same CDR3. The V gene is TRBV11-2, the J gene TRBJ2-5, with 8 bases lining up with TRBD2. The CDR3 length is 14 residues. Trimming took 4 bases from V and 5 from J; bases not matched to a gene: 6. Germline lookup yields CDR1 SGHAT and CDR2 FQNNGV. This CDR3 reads CASSSSAGVETQYF. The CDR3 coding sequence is TGTGCCAGCAGCTCTTCAGCGGGAGTTGAGACCCAGTACTTC.

The CDR3: CASNALETRDTQYF. CDR3 coding DNA: TGTGCCAGCAACGCACTAGAGACCCGAGATACGCAGTATTTT. The gene calls are TRBV6-5 and TRBJ2-3; TRBD2 is a possible D gene (5 bases). Looked up from germline, CDR1 is MNHEY and CDR2 is SVGAGI. CDR3 length: 14 amino acids. V lost 7 bases, J lost 5 bases, and 16 bases lay in between.

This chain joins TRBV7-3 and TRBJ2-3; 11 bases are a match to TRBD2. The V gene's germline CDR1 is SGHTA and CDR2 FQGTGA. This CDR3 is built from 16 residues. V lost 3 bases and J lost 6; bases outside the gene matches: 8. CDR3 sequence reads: CASSLFSGRAEDTQYF. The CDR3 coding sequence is TGTGCCAGCAGCTTGTTTAGCGGGAGGGCCGAGGATACGCAGTATTTT.

CDR3: CASSFPPGEGNTEAFF. As DNA, the CDR3 is TGTGCCAGCAGCTTCCCTCCAGGGGAAGGGAACACTGAAGCTTTCTTT. V and J are TRBV7-9 and TRBJ1-1; D is possibly TRBD1 (6 bases). Trimming pared 3 bases from V and 1 base from J, leaving 15 bases between. The CDR3 sequence is 16 residues long. Germline V CDR1 and CDR2: SEHNR, FQNEAQ (reference sequence).

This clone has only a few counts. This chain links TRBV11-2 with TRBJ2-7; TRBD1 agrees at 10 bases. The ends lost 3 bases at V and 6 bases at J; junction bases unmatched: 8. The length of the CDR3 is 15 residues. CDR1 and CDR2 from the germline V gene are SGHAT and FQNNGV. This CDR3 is CASSFFGGTGVEQYF. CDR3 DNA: TGTGCCAGCAGCTTCTTTGGAGGGACAGGGGTCGAGCAGTACTTC.

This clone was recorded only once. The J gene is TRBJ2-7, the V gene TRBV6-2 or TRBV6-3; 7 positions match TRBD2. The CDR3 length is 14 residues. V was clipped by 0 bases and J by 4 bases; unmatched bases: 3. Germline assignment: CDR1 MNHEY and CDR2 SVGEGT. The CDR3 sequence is CASSYSGGPYEQYF. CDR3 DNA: TGTGCCAGCAGTTACTCGGGAGGGCCTTACGAGCAGTACTTC.

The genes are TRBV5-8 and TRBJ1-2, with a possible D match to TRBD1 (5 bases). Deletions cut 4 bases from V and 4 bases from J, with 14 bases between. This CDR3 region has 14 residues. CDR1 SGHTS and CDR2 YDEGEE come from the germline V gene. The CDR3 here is CASSPPPGPYGYTF. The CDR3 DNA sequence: TGTGCCAGCAGCCCCCCGCCAGGGCCCTATGGCTACACCTTC.